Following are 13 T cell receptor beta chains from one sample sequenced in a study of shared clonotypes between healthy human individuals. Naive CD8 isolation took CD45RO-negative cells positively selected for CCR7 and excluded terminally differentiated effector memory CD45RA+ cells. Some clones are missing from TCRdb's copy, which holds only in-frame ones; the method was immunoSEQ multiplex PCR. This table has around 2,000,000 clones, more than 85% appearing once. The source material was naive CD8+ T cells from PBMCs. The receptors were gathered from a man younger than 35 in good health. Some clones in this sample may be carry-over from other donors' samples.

Here the CDR3 reads CASSVAGIYNEQFF. The CDR3 DNA is TGTGCCAGCAGTGTGGCGGGAATCTACAATGAGCAGTTCTTC. The genes are TRBV2 and TRBJ2-1; tentative D call: TRBD2 (6 bases). From germline, CDR1 is SNHLY and CDR2 FYNNEI. The V gene lost 4 bases and the J gene lost 3 bases, with 10 bases spanning the gap. This CDR3 has 14 amino acids.

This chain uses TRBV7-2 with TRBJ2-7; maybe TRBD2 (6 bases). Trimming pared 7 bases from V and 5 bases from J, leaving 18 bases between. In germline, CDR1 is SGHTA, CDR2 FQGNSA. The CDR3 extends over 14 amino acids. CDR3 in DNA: TGTGCCAGCACCCTAGGAAGGAGGGTCCACGAGCAGTACTTC. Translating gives CASTLGRRVHEQYF.

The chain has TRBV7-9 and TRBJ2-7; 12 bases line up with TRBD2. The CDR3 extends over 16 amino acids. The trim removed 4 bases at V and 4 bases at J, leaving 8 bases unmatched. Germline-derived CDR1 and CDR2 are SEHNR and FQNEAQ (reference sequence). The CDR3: CASSSPRTSGEYEQYF. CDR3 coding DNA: TGTGCCAGCAGCTCACCTCGGACTAGCGGGGAATACGAGCAGTACTTC.

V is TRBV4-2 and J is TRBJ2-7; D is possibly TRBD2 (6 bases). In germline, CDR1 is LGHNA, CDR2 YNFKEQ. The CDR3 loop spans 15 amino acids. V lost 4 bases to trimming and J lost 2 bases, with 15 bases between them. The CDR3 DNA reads TGTGCCAGCAGCCCGACTAGGATGACTACCTACGAGCAGTACTTC. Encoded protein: CASSPTRMTTYEQYF.

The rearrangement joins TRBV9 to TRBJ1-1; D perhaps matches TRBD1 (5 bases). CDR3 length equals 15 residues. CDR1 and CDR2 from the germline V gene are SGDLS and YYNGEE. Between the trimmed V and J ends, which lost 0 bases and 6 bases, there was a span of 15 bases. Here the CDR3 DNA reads TGTGCCAGCAGCGTAGCTCGATCCGGGGGACCTGAAGCTTTCTTT. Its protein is CASSVARSGGPEAFF.

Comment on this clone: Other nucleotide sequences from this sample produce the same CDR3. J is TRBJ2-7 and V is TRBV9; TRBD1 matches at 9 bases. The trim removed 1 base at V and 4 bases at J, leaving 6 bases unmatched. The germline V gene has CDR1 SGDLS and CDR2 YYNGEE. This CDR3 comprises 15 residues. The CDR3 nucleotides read TGTGCCAGCAGCGTATCGGGACAGGGCAGGTACGAGCAGTACTTC. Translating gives CASSVSGQGRYEQYF.

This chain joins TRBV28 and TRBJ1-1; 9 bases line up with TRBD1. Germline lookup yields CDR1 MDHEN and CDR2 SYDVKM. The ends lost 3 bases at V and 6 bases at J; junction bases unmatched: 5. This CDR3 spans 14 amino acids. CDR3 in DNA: TGTGCCAGCAGTTTTAGACAGGGGGGGGCTGAAGCTTTCTTT. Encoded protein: CASSFRQGGAEAFF. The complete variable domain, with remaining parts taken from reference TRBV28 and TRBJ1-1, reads DVKVTQSSRYLVKRTGEKVFLECVQDMDHENMFWYRQDPGLGLRLIYFSYDVKMKEKGDIPEGYSVSREKKERFSLILESASTNQTSMYLCASSFRQGGAEAFFGQGTRLTVV.

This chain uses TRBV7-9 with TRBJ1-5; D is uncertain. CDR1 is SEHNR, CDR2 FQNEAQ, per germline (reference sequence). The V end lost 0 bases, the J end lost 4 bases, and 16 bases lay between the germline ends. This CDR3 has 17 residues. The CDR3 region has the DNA TGTGCCAGCAGCTTAGCGGTGGCGGGGTCCGGGAATCAGCCCCAGCATTTT. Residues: CASSLAVAGSGNQPQHF.

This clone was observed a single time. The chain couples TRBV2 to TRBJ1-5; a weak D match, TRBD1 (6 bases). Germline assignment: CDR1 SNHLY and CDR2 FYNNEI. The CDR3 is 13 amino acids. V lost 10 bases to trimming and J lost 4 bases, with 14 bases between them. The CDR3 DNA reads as TGTGCCATCACTAGGGACACTAATCAGCCCCAGCATTTT. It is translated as CAITRDTNQPQHF.

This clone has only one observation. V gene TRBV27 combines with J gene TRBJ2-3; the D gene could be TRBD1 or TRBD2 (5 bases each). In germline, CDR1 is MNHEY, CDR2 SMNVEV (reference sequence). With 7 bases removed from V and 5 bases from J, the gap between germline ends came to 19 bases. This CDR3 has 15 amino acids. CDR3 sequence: CASTHGTQQIDTQYF. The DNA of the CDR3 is TGTGCCAGCACCCATGGGACCCAGCAGATAGATACGCAGTATTTT.

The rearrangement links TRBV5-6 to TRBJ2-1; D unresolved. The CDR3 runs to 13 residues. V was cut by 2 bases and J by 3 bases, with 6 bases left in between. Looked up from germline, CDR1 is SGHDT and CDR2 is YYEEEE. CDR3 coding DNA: TGTGCCAGCAGCTTTCGGCACTACAATGAGCAGTTCTTC. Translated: CASSFRHYNEQFF.

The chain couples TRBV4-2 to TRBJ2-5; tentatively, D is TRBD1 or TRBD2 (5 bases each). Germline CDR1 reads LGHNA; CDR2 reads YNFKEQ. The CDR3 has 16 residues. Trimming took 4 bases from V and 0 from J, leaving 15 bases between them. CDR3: CASSPGRGEHQETQYF. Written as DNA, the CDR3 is TGTGCCAGCAGCCCCGGACGAGGGGAGCACCAAGAGACCCAGTACTTC.

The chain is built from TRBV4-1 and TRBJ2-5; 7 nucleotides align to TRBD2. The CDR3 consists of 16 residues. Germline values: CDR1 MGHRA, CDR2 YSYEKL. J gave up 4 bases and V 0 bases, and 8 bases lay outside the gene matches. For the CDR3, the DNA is TGCGCCAGCAGCCAAGATCTCCGGGAGGTAGGAGAGACCCAGTACTTC. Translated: CASSQDLREVGETQYF.